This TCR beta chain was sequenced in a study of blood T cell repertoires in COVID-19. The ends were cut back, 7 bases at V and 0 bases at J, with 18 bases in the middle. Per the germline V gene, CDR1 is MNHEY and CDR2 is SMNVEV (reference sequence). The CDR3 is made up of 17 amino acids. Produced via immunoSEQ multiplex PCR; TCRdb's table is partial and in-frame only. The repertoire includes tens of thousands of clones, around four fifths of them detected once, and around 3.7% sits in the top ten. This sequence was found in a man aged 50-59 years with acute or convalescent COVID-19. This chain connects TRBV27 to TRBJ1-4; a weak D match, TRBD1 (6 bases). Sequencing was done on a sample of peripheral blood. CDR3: CASNDPGQHTTNEKLFF. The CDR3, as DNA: TGTGCCAGCAATGATCCCGGACAGCATACAACTAATGAAAAACTGTTTTTT.